The 14 T cell receptor beta chains below were found in one sample sequenced in a study of blood T cell repertoires in COVID-19. Produced via immunoSEQ multiplex PCR; TCRdb's table is partial and in-frame only. The sample contains approximately 150,000 clones, roughly nine tenths of which appear only once. Sequencing was performed on peripheral blood. The source is an older woman with active COVID-19.

The rearrangement joins TRBV2 to TRBJ2-7; TRBD1 aligns across 9 bases. The germline gives CDR1 SNHLY, CDR2 FYNNEI. The CDR3 sequence is 12 residues long. J gave up 4 bases and V 7 bases, and 2 bases lay outside the gene matches. The DNA for the CDR3 is TGTGCCAGCAAGGACAGGGGTTACGAGCAGTACTTC. This codes for CASKDRGYEQYF.

The chain carries TRBV7-8 and TRBJ1-2; 9 positions agree with TRBD1. V gave up 5 bases and J gave up 4 bases; unmatched junction bases: 8. The germline CDR1 and CDR2 sequences are SGHVS and FQNEAQ. CDR3 length equals 15 residues. The DNA for the CDR3 is TGTGCCAGCAGCCCAGGGACAGGGAGCTTCTATGGCTACACCTTC. Its protein is CASSPGTGSFYGYTF.

The gene calls are TRBV28 and TRBJ2-7; 9 nucleotides line up with TRBD2. The V and J ends lost 5 bases and 2 bases, in that order; junction bases with no gene match: 4. Germline values: CDR1 MDHEN, CDR2 SYDVKM. The CDR3 totals 14 residues. The CDR3 loop is CASSPASGTYEQYF. DNA of the CDR3: TGTGCCAGCAGTCCGGCTAGCGGGACCTACGAGCAGTACTTC.

The chain joins TRBV29-1 to TRBJ2-2, with D tentatively TRBD1 (6 bases). There are 14 residues in the CDR3. Between the trimmed V and J ends, which lost 6 bases and 0 bases, there was a span of 11 bases. The germline gives CDR1 SQVTM, CDR2 ANQGSEA. The CDR3 sequence is CSVLDSANTGELFF. CDR3 coding DNA: TGCAGCGTACTGGACAGCGCGAACACCGGGGAGCTGTTTTTT.

The CDR3 loop reads CASSLYAGGFYNEQFF. In nucleotides, the CDR3 is TGTGCCAGCAGCTTGTACGCGGGAGGGTTCTACAATGAGCAGTTCTTC. V usage is TRBV5-4 and J usage is TRBJ2-1, with TRBD2 identical over 9 bases. Germline V gene lookup returns CDR1 SGHNT and CDR2 YYREEE (reference sequence). V gave up 1 base and J gave up 3 bases; unmatched junction bases: 5. This CDR3 spans 16 amino acids.

The V gene is TRBV11-1, the J gene TRBJ1-2; no firm D call. Germline V gives CDR1 SGHAT, CDR2 FQDESV (reference sequence). The CDR3 runs to 12 residues. V gave up 5 bases and J gave up 6 bases, with 10 bases separating them. CDR3 loop: CASSLAGNGYTF. Written as DNA, the CDR3 is TGTGCCAGCAGCCTCGCCGGGAATGGCTACACCTTC.

The rearrangement links TRBV11-2 to TRBJ1-1; 10 bases are a match to TRBD1. V lost 4 bases and J lost 5; bases outside the gene matches: 7. This CDR3 spans 15 amino acids. CDR1 SGHAT and CDR2 FQNNGV come from the germline V gene. The CDR3 region is CASSSETGGRTEAFF. In DNA, the CDR3 is TGTGCCAGCAGCTCGGAGACAGGGGGCAGGACTGAAGCTTTCTTT.

This chain uses TRBV30 with TRBJ2-2; D is ambiguous. This CDR3 is built from 15 residues. V was cut by 0 bases and J by 1 base, with 9 bases left in between. Germline V lookup: CDR1 GTSNPN, CDR2 SVGIG (reference sequence). The CDR3 DNA is TGTGCCTGGAGTGTATCGACACAGAACACCGGGGAGCTGTTTTTT. It is translated as CAWSVSTQNTGELFF.

The chain joins TRBV3-1 (or the pseudogene TRBV3-2) to TRBJ1-3, with D tentatively TRBD1 (5 bases). Germline values: CDR1 LGHDT, CDR2 YNNKEL (reference sequence). The CDR3 covers 17 residues. V dropped 2 bases and J dropped 2 bases, with 16 bases sitting between them. CDR3 bases: TGTGCCAGCAGCCAAACGACCCCACAGGCCCCTGGAAACACCATATATTTT. Amino acids: CASSQTTPQAPGNTIYF.

J is TRBJ2-5 and V is TRBV7-6; the match to TRBD1 covers 8 bases. Unmatched junction bases numbered 0, after V lost 4 bases and J lost 5 bases. Looked up from germline, CDR1 is SGHVS and CDR2 is FNYEAQ. The CDR3 has 12 amino acids. CDR3 sequence: CASSWDRETQYF. In DNA, the CDR3 is TGTGCCAGCAGCTGGGACAGGGAGACCCAGTACTTC. Complete variable domain (other parts from reference TRBV7-6 and TRBJ2-5): GAGVSQSPRYKVTKRGQDVALRCDPISGHVSLYWYRQALGQGPEFLTYFNYEAQQDKSGLPNDRFSAERPEGSISTLTIQRTEQRDSAMYRCASSWDRETQYFGPGTRLLVL.

V is TRBV18 and J is TRBJ1-1, with 8 bases matching TRBD1. Germline CDR1 KGHSH, CDR2 LQKENI. The CDR3 has 15 residues. Trimming cost V 3 bases and J 3 bases; bases outside gene matches: 6. The DNA of the CDR3 is TGTGCCAGCTCACCTACCTCAGGGGGCTACACTGAAGCTTTCTTT. It is translated as CASSPTSGGYTEAFF.

The chain employs TRBV4-3 and TRBJ1-2; TRBD1 aligns across 9 bases. With 1 base clipped from V and 0 bases from J, the junction kept 3 bases outside the gene matches. This CDR3 has 16 amino acids. CDR1 and CDR2 (germline): LGHNA, YSLEER. The CDR3 reads CASSQAGTGSNYGYTF. The CDR3, as DNA: TGCGCCAGCAGCCAAGCTGGGACAGGGTCTAACTATGGCTACACCTTC.

The genes are TRBV28 and TRBJ2-1; 7 nucleotides match TRBD1. The trim removed 5 bases at V and 7 bases at J, leaving 5 bases unmatched. The CDR3 consists of 13 residues. The germline gives CDR1 MDHEN, CDR2 SYDVKM. The CDR3 is CASSIGTENEQFF. The DNA for the CDR3 is TGTGCCAGCAGTATTGGGACAGAGAATGAGCAGTTCTTC. Together with reference TRBV28 and TRBJ2-1, the CDR3 gives the full variable domain: DVKVTQSSRYLVKRTGEKVFLECVQDMDHENMFWYRQDPGLGLRLIYFSYDVKMKEKGDIPEGYSVSREKKERFSLILESASTNQTSMYLCASSIGTENEQFFGPGTRLTVL.

V is TRBV7-3 and J is TRBJ2-1; 10 bases fit TRBD2. The CDR3 runs to 18 residues. J gave up 4 bases and V 5 bases, and 14 bases lay outside the gene matches. Germline V gene data show CDR1 as SGHTA and CDR2 as FQGTGA. In DNA, the CDR3 is TGTGCCAGCAGCAACGCCCGAGGAGCTAGCGGGGGTTACAATGAGCAGTTCTTC. Amino acids: CASSNARGASGGYNEQFF.